This T cell receptor beta chain is from a study of CXCR3-negative and CXCR3-positive naive CD8 T cells. Whole-study findings and limits: Naive cells that were CXCR3-positive had more hydrophobic TRB CDR3s (compared with CXCR3-negative naive cells). With respect to TRBV-TRBJ usage, naive CXCR3-negative and CXCR3-positive cells were similar; memory differed.

Concerning this clonotype itself: Its antigen is undetermined.

Germline V gene lookup returns CDR1 SQVTM and CDR2 ANQGSEA. The CDR3 has 14 amino acids. The libraries of TRB cDNA were prepared using 5' RACE with UMI labels. TCRdb reanalyzed the 5' RACE reads, giving one entry per CDR3 protein sequence and no DNA. This table holds some 140,000 distinct CDR3 sequences. This TCR came from a human donor in good health. Some clones in this sample may be carry-over from other donors' samples. The specimen sequenced was naive CXCR3+ CD8+ T cells from blood. The subset: CD45RO-CCR7+CD27+CD95- naive CD8+ T cells expressing CXCR3 (TNR3+). The chain is built from TRBV29-1 and TRBJ2-7; the TCRdb call, TRBD1, lacks DNA for checking. The CDR3 protein is CSVGDRTSSYEQYF.